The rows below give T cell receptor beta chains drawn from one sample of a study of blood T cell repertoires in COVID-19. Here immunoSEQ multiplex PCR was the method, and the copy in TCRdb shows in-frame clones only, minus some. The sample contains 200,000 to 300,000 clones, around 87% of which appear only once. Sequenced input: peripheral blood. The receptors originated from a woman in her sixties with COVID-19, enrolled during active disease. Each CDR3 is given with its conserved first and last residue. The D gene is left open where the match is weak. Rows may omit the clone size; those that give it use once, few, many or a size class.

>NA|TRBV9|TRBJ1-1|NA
CASSVLVGGQAFF
TGTGCCAGCAGCGTATTAGTCGGGGGTCAAGCTTTCTTT
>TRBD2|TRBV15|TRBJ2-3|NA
CATSSPGTRSDTQYF
TGTGCCACCAGCAGTCCCGGGACTAGGTCAGATACGCAGTATTTT
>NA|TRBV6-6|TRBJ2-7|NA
CASSAIYEQYF
TGTGCCAGCAGCGCTATATACGAGCAGTACTTC
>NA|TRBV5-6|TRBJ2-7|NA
CASSYTGNPSYEQYF
TGTGCCAGCAGCTACACAGGGAACCCCTCCTACGAGCAGTACTTC
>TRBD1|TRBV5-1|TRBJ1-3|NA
CASSLTGVHSGNTIYF
TGCGCCAGCAGCTTAACAGGGGTTCACTCTGGAAACACCATATATTTT
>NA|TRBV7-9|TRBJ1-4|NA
CASSGGGEKLFF
TGTGCCAGCAGCGGTGGGGGGGAAAAACTGTTTTTT
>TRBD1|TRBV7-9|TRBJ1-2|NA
CASSGQGGLANYGYTF
TGTGCCAGCAGCGGACAGGGAGGCCTGGCTAACTATGGCTACACCTTC
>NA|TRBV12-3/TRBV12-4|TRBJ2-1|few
CASSFKRDNEQFF
TGTGCCAGCAGTTTTAAGCGGGACAATGAGCAGTTCTTC
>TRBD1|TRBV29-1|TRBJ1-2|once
CSTTGGYGYTF
TGCAGCACGACAGGGGGCTATGGCTACACCTTC
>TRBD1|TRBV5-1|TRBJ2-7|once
CASSLGGRQGFNEQYF
TGCGCCAGCAGCTTGGGGGGGAGACAGGGGTTTAACGAGCAGTACTTC
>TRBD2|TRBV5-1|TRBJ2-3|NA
CASTSGTDTQYF
TGCGCCAGCACTAGCGGTACAGATACGCAGTATTTT
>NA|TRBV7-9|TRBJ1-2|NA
CAIPTVLAIVGYTF
TGTGCCATCCCGACAGTCCTTGCTATTGTTGGCTACACCTTC
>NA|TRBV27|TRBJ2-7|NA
CASSFLPDRAYEQYF
TGTGCCAGCAGTTTCCTCCCTGACAGAGCCTACGAGCAGTACTTC
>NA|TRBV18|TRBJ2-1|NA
CASSPPNRDNEQFF
TGTGCCAGCTCACCACCTAATCGGGACAATGAGCAGTTCTTC
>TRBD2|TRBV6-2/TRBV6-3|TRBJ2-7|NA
CASSPRLAVTYEQYF
TGTGCCAGCAGTCCACGACTAGCGGTCACCTACGAGCAGTACTTC
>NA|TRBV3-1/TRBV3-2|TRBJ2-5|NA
CASSQYMNLGGQYF
TGTGCCAGCAGCCAATATATGAATTTGGGGGGACAGTACTTC
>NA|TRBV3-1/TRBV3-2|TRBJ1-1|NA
CASSQGPQGNKAEAFF
TGTGCCAGCAGCCAAGGGCCCCAGGGTAACAAGGCTGAAGCTTTCTTT
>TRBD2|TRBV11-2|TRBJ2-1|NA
CASSTRLAVSSYNEQFF
TGTGCCAGCAGCACCCGACTAGCGGTTAGCTCCTACAATGAGCAGTTCTTC
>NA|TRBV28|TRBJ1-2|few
CASSLSSGLDLANYGYTF
TGTGCCAGCAGTTTATCCTCAGGGCTGGACCTAGCTAACTATGGCTACACCTTC
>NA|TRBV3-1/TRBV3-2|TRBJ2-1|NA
CASSINYNEQFF
TGTGCCAGCAGCATCAACTACAATGAGCAGTTCTTC
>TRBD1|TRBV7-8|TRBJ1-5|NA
CASSHWTGSNQPQHF
TGTGCCAGCAGCCACTGGACAGGGTCGAATCAGCCCCAGCATTTT
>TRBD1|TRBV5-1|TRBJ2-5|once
CASSLGTAAETQYF
TGCGCCAGCAGCTTAGGGACAGCGGCGGAGACCCAGTACTTC
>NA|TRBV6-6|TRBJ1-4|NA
CASSPTAYNEKLFF
TGTGCCAGCAGTCCGACAGCCTATAATGAAAAACTGTTTTTT
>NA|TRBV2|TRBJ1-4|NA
CASSVLHTGEKLFF
TGTGCCAGCAGTGTTCTCCATACCGGGGAAAAACTGTTTTTT
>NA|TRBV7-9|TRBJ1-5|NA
CASSLRGSNQPQHF
TGTGCCAGCAGCCTTAGAGGGAGCAATCAGCCCCAGCATTTT
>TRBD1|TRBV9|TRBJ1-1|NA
CASSGRGTGGNTEAFF
TGTGCCAGCAGCGGTCGCGGGACAGGGGGGAACACTGAAGCTTTCTTT
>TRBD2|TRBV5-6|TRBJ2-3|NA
CASSPGSGRAADTQYF
TGTGCCAGCAGCCCGGGGAGCGGGAGGGCCGCAGATACGCAGTATTTT
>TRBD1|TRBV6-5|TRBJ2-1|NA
CASSPSRQGELFF
TGTGCCAGCAGTCCCTCCCGACAGGGAGAGTTGTTCTTC
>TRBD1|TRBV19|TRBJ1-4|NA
CASSLQGSREQLFF
TGTGCCAGTAGTCTACAGGGGTCGAGGGAACAACTGTTTTTT
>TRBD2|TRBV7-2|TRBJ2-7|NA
CASSRTSGSPYEQYF
TGTGCCAGCAGTCGGACTAGCGGGAGTCCCTACGAGCAGTACTTC
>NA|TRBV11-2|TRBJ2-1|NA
CASSLDRAGHEQFF
TGTGCCAGCAGCTTAGATCGGGCGGGGCATGAGCAGTTCTTC
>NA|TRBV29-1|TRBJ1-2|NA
CSVAATGTNYGYTF
TGCAGCGTTGCGGCAACAGGGACAAACTATGGCTACACCTTC
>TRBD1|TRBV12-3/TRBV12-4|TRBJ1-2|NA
CASSEQGFGGYTF
TGTGCCAGCAGTGAACAGGGGTTTGGGGGCTACACCTTC
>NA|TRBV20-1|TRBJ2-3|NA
CSASKGAGTDTQYF
TGCAGTGCTAGTAAAGGGGCCGGCACAGATACGCAGTATTTT
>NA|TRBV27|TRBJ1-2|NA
CASSRSIQEYYGYTF
TGTGCCAGCAGTCGATCGATACAGGAATACTATGGCTACACCTTC
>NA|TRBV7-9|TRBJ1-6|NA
CASGEGGGSPLHF
TGTGCCAGCGGGGAGGGCGGGGGCTCACCCCTCCACTTT
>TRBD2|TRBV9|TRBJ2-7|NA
CASSVELAGYEQYF
TGTGCCAGCAGCGTAGAGCTAGCGGGATACGAGCAGTACTTC
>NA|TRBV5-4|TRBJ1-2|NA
CASSLSAGNYGYTF
TGTGCCAGCAGCTTGTCAGCAGGGAACTATGGCTACACCTTC
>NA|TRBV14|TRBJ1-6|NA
CASSRREGSYNSPLHF
TGTGCCAGCAGCCGCCGGGAAGGCTCCTATAATTCACCCCTCCACTTT
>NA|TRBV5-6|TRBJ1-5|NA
CASSRWSVSNQPQHF
TGTGCCAGCAGCCGATGGTCGGTTAGCAATCAGCCCCAGCATTTT
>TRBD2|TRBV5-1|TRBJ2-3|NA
CASSILAGGRGTDTQYF
TGCGCCAGCAGCATACTAGCGGGAGGGCGGGGCACAGATACGCAGTATTTT
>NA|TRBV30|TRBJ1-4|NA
CAWEGYRGSTNEKLFF
TGTGCCTGGGAGGGTTATCGGGGGTCAACTAATGAAAAACTGTTTTTT